Reported below is one TCR beta chain. Its antigen is not known. This sample was included in a study of blood T cells in healthy people across ages. Study findings and constraints: Estimates drawn from one million T cells were deemed to understate diversity.

A second PCR, run for roughly 6 to 11 cycles, used a sample-barcoded 5' primer plus a J-beta primer mix. Each cDNA molecule carried a tag from a template-switch adaptor that contained 12 random nucleotides. Each CDR3 protein gets one entry after TCRdb re-called the 5' RACE reads with MiXCR. This repertoire shows roughly 1.4 million distinct CDR3 sequences, 59% found once; its top ten account for 5% to 7%. CDR3 size: 18 residues. CDR1 is LGHNA and CDR2 is YSLEER in the germline V gene. V lost 2 bases and J 3 bases, leaving 23 bases between the germline ends. Input material: blood. The chain couples TRBV4-3 to TRBJ2-7; TRBD1 is a possible D gene (6 bases). This clonotype was sampled from a man aged 18 to 29 in good health. CDR3 region: CASSQLPVGSEGDYEQYF. Here the CDR3 DNA reads TGCGCCAGCAGCCAACTCCCTGTAGGGAGTGAGGGGGACTACGAGCAGTACTTC.